The 7 T cell receptor beta chains below come from one sample, sequenced in a study of T cells in localized non-small cell lung cancer. Profiled with immunoSEQ multiplex PCR; TCRdb holds only in-frame clones, not every one. The profile shows roughly 39,000 clones, around 79% of them singletons. This specimen consisted of PBMCs, obtained before any cancer treatment. These receptors were taken from a woman between 40 and 69 years old with stage II squamous cell lung carcinoma.

The genes are TRBV11-3 and TRBJ2-1; perhaps TRBD2 as D (5 bases). V lost 2 bases and J lost 0, with 11 bases in between. The CDR3 is made up of 16 amino acids. Germline V lookup: CDR1 SGHNT, CDR2 YENEEA. CDR3 nucleotides: TGTGCCAGCAGCTTACGGGGTACTAGCTCCTACAATGAGCAGTTCTTC. It encodes CASSLRGTSSYNEQFF.

The chain uses TRBV11-2 and TRBJ2-5; unclear D gene. The V gene's germline CDR1 is SGHAT and CDR2 FQNNGV. The CDR3 extends over 11 amino acids. The germline V and J ends were trimmed by 6 bases and 7 bases, with 9 bases remaining between them. In DNA form, the CDR3 reads TGTGCCAGCAGTTCGTCGATGACCCAGTACTTC. It specifies CASSSSMTQYF.

The chain combines TRBV6-5 with TRBJ1-1; TRBD1 is a possible D gene (6 bases). Trimming shortened V by 2 bases and J by 4 bases, and 11 bases separated the two germline ends. Germline CDR1 is MNHEY and CDR2 is SVGAGI. There are 14 residues in the CDR3. DNA of the CDR3: TGTGCCAGCAGTTACGGGGGGCTTACCACTGAAGCTTTCTTT. Encoded protein: CASSYGGLTTEAFF.

The genes are TRBV6-5 and TRBJ1-5; 8 bases align to TRBD1. The CDR3 runs 15 residues. Germline trimming cut 0 bases from V and 7 bases from J; bases unmatched to any gene: 5. The V gene's germline CDR1 is MNHEY and CDR2 SVGAGI. The CDR3 loop reads CASSYSQGAKQPQHF. CDR3 nucleotide sequence: TGTGCCAGCAGTTACTCGCAGGGGGCTAAGCAGCCCCAGCATTTT.

The V call is TRBV2, the J call TRBJ1-2, with no clear D. The germline CDR1 and CDR2 sequences are SNHLY and FYNNEI. CDR3 length: 14 residues. Trimming removed 6 bases at V and 6 bases at J, with 17 bases between. The CDR3: CASSDRTVVDGYTF. The CDR3 region has the DNA TGTGCCAGCAGCGACCGGACGGTCGTTGATGGCTACACCTTC.

The CDR3: CASHIGSLANTGELFF. CDR3 in DNA: TGTGCCAGCCATATTGGATCCCTCGCGAACACCGGGGAGCTGTTTTTT. This chain connects TRBV19 to TRBJ2-2; D gene uncertain. The germline gives CDR1 LNHDA, CDR2 SQIVND (reference sequence). The CDR3 runs to 16 residues. V was pared by 9 bases and J by 0 bases, with 17 bases between. The full variable domain, completed using reference TRBV19 and TRBJ2-2, is DGGITQSPKYLFRKEGQNVTLSCEQNLNHDAMYWYRQDPGQGLRLIYYSQIVNDFQKGDIAEGYSVSREKKESFPLTVTSAQKNPTAFYLCASHIGSLANTGELFFGEGSRLTVL.

The rearrangement joins TRBV2 to TRBJ2-4; 9 bases map to TRBD1. The CDR3 sequence is 17 residues long. Unmatched junction bases numbered 16, after V lost 0 bases and J lost 13 bases. CDR1 and CDR2 (germline): SNHLY, FYNNEI. The CDR3: CASSEAVGGTGFRKQYF. CDR3 DNA: TGTGCCAGCAGTGAAGCTGTTGGAGGGACAGGGTTTCGAAAACAGTACTTC. The full variable domain, rest sourced from reference TRBV2 and TRBJ2-4, is EPEVTQTPSHQVTQMGQEVILRCVPISNHLYFYWYRQILGQKVEFLVSFYNNEISEKSEIFDDQFSVERPDGSNFTLKIRSTKLEDSAMYFCASSEAVGGTGFRKQYFGAGTRLSVL.